This T cell receptor beta chain is drawn from a study of CD4 and CD8 cells across lung adenocarcinoma regions. The germline V gene has CDR1 ENHRY and CDR2 SYGVKD. The CDR3 is 14 residues long. Each CDR3 protein gets one entry after TCRdb re-called the PCR reads with MiXCR. The table records around 18,000 distinct CDR3 sequences, around 50% of them present only once. This clonotype was observed many times. This TCR came from a male donor with lung adenocarcinoma. The CD4 and CD8 labels of this study may be unreliable. The V gene is TRBV10-3, the J gene TRBJ2-1, with D hard to call. Matching the DNA end better, TRBJ2-7 makes the J call doubtful. Sequencing input: CD8+ T cells from the margin of a lung tumor. CDR3: CAISESNKPQEQYF. CDR3 in DNA: TGTGCCATCAGTGAGAGTAACAAGCCGCAGGAGCAGTACTTC.